This TCR beta chain was sequenced in a study of T-cell reconstitution after alpha-beta-depleted transplantation in children. Of note for this clonotype: Its antigen remains unknown.

Study outcomes and limitations: Some patients owed their high day-60 TCRbeta diversity to surviving recipient T cells and thymic progenitors. Reports say that about two months after transplant, the alpha-beta T cells came out of several hundred graft clones that had expanded. T-cell numbers and diversity one year post-transplant derived largely from freshly generated T cells.

TCRbeta library construction was performed incorporating unique molecular identifiers. A single record per CDR3 protein comes from TCRdb applying MiXCR to the PCR reads. The sample comprises approximately 430,000 distinct CDR3 sequences, around 15% of which are singletons, and around 30% rests with the top ten. The material was PBMCs, mostly from graft donor cells, obtained 360 days after TCRalphabeta/CD19-depleted stem cell transplant. This sequence originates from a boy younger than two who had a stem cell transplant for Wiskott-Aldrich syndrome, so the T cells may come from the graft donor.

The CDR3 spells CASSQFRNTDTQYF. CDR3 in DNA: TGTGCCAGCTCACAGTTTCGAAACACAGATACGCAGTATTTT. The chain is built from TRBV18 and TRBJ2-3; D uncertain. Germline loops: CDR1 KGHSH, CDR2 LQKENI. The V end lost 4 bases, the J end lost 2 bases, and 10 bases lay between the germline ends. The CDR3 spans 14 residues.